The present T cell receptor beta chain was sequenced within a study of beta chain features in type 1 diabetes. In regard to this clone: Its target is not known.

Isolated RNA was reverse transcribed in full, so expressed TCRB transcripts were sequenced. Measured with immunoSEQ multiplex PCR; TCRdb has only the in-frame clones, and not every one. The table includes around 500,000 clones, over 9.5% detected once. The study's findings and limits: In all four CD4+ subsets, TCRB CDR3 length was significantly, moderately reduced in type 1 diabetes. The question of HLA type influencing TCRB rearrangement was one that remained unresolved here.

Sorting of CD4+ naive, central memory, regulatory and stem cell-like memory cells was performed via CD45RO/CCR7/CD25/CD127/CD95/CD27. What was sequenced was naive CD4+ T cells from blood. The source is a woman aged 18-35 years in good health.

CDR3 bases: TGTGCCAGCAGCTTTAGGGCCTCTGGGGCCAACGTCCTGACTTTC. This translates into CASSFRASGANVLTF. The V and J genes are TRBV5-6 and TRBJ2-6; D is unresolved. Trimming stripped 2 bases from V and 0 bases from J, with 6 bases between. The V gene's germline CDR1 is SGHDT and CDR2 YYEEEE. This CDR3 contains 15 residues. Full variable domain (outside the CDR3, taken from reference TRBV5-6 and TRBJ2-6): DAGVTQSPTHLIKTRGQQVTLRCSPKSGHDTVSWYQQALGQGPQFIFQYYEEEERQRGNFPDRFSGHQFPNYSSELNVNALLLGDSALYLCASSFRASGANVLTFGAGSRLTVL.